This TCR beta chain was captured by sequencing in a study of blood T cells in healthy people across ages. This CDR3 region has 14 residues. Germline lookup yields CDR1 MNHEY and CDR2 SVGAGI. V dropped 6 bases and J dropped 3; count of bases not matched to a gene: 6. The second PCR ran roughly 6 to 11 cycles with a sample-barcoded 5' primer and J-beta primers. The authors tagged each cDNA molecule using a template-switch adaptor with 12 random nucleotides. TCRdb redid the calling of the 5' RACE reads with MiXCR, one entry per CDR3 protein. The sample records approximately 780,000 distinct CDR3 sequences, about 26% being singletons. This sample was shared with a second study, whose subject was T cells of mothers and their children.

The sample consisted of blood. This chain links TRBV6-5 with TRBJ2-7, with TRBD1 identical over 9 bases. This receptor was taken from a boy aged 10-17 years in good health. CDR3 protein: CASRAGTGNYEQYF. The CDR3 region has the DNA TGTGCCAGCAGAGCCGGGACAGGGAACTACGAGCAGTACTTC.